These T cell receptor beta chains were read from a single sample in a study of a mutant IDH1 vaccine in newly diagnosed glioma. Profiling relied on immunoSEQ multiplex PCR, and the TCRdb table lists in-frame clones only, not all of them. This table holds tens of thousands of clones, 89% found once. These receptors have no identified antigens. This specimen consisted of PBMCs, obtained from a glioma patient whose treatment included an IDH1 peptide vaccine. Receptor source: a man aged 18 to 35 with glioma. Each CDR3 is given with its conserved first and last residue. Each record gives: V gene, D gene, J gene, clone size, CDR3 DNA, CDR3 protein. D genes are given only for firm matches. Size is stated for part of the rows, as once, few or many counts, or as a class when the clone is expanded.

v_gene: TRBV30; d_gene: TRBD1; j_gene: TRBJ1-1; abundance: NA; CDR3nt: TGTGCCTTATTCTGGGGACAGGGCGAACTTGAAGCTTTCTTT; CDR3aa: CALFWGQGELEAFF
v_gene: TRBV7-2; d_gene: TRBD1; j_gene: TRBJ2-7; abundance: NA; CDR3nt: TGTGCCAGCAGCTTAGCGAGCAGGGGGATCTACGAGCAGTACTTC; CDR3aa: CASSLASRGIYEQYF
v_gene: TRBV4-1; d_gene: NA; j_gene: TRBJ2-4; abundance: NA; CDR3nt: TGCGCCAGCAGCCAGCAGAGTCAGCTAGCGATAGCCAAAAACATTCAGTACTTC; CDR3aa: CASSQQSQLAIAKNIQYF
v_gene: TRBV30; d_gene: NA; j_gene: TRBJ2-1; abundance: NA; CDR3nt: TGTGCCTGGAGTGTACAACTCTATGAGCAGTTCTTC; CDR3aa: CAWSVQLYEQFF
v_gene: TRBV9; d_gene: TRBD2; j_gene: TRBJ2-7; abundance: NA; CDR3nt: TGTGCCAGCAGCGTAGAAAGCGGGAGGAGATACGAGCAGTACTTC; CDR3aa: CASSVESGRRYEQYF
v_gene: TRBV19; d_gene: NA; j_gene: TRBJ1-2; abundance: NA; CDR3nt: TGTGCCAGTAATAGTTTAGGACTGCGATATGGCTACACCTTC; CDR3aa: CASNSLGLRYGYTF
v_gene: TRBV19; d_gene: NA; j_gene: TRBJ1-1; abundance: NA; CDR3nt: TGTGCCAGTAGTCCGGGGACGGCGAACACTGAAGCTTTCTTT; CDR3aa: CASSPGTANTEAFF
v_gene: TRBV5-4; d_gene: TRBD2; j_gene: TRBJ2-3; abundance: NA; CDR3nt: TGTGCCAGCAGCTTGGTCAGGCGGGAGACCACAGATACGCAGTATTTT; CDR3aa: CASSLVRRETTDTQYF
v_gene: TRBV5-6; d_gene: NA; j_gene: TRBJ2-7; abundance: NA; CDR3nt: TGTGCCAGCAGCTTGGGGTACAGAAACATCTACGAGCAGTACTTC; CDR3aa: CASSLGYRNIYEQYF
v_gene: TRBV29-1; d_gene: TRBD2; j_gene: TRBJ2-6; abundance: NA; CDR3nt: TGCAGCGTTAGACTAGCGGGAGGTTCTGGGGCCAACGTCCTGACTTTC; CDR3aa: CSVRLAGGSGANVLTF
v_gene: TRBV7-8; d_gene: NA; j_gene: TRBJ1-5; abundance: NA; CDR3nt: TGTGCCAGCAGACTGGACGGCAATCAGCCCCAGCATTTT; CDR3aa: CASRLDGNQPQHF
v_gene: TRBV7-9; d_gene: TRBD2; j_gene: TRBJ2-7; abundance: NA; CDR3nt: TGTGCCAGCAGCTTAGCCCCAGCGGGAGGGCAGAACTACGAGCAGTACTTC; CDR3aa: CASSLAPAGGQNYEQYF
v_gene: TRBV4-1; d_gene: NA; j_gene: TRBJ1-1; abundance: once; CDR3nt: TGCGCCAGCAGCCAAGATGGGGCACGCACTGAAGCTTTCTTT; CDR3aa: CASSQDGARTEAFF
v_gene: TRBV6-1; d_gene: NA; j_gene: TRBJ1-5; abundance: NA; CDR3nt: TGTGCCAGCAATGAGGGGGGACAGCCCCAGCATTTT; CDR3aa: CASNEGGQPQHF
v_gene: TRBV4-3; d_gene: NA; j_gene: TRBJ1-3; abundance: NA; CDR3nt: TGCGCCAGCAGCCAAACAGGGACCGGAAACACCATATATTTT; CDR3aa: CASSQTGTGNTIYF
v_gene: TRBV6-1; d_gene: NA; j_gene: TRBJ1-3; abundance: NA; CDR3nt: TGTGCCAGCAGTTTTTCCGCTCCCGGAAACACCATATATTTT; CDR3aa: CASSFSAPGNTIYF
v_gene: TRBV6-1; d_gene: NA; j_gene: TRBJ1-1; abundance: NA; CDR3nt: TGTGCCAGCAGTGGTACAGGGTATGGAACTGAAGCTTTCTTT; CDR3aa: CASSGTGYGTEAFF
v_gene: TRBV30; d_gene: NA; j_gene: TRBJ1-2; abundance: NA; CDR3nt: TGTGCCTGGAGTGTCCGGATTGGCTACACCTTC; CDR3aa: CAWSVRIGYTF
v_gene: TRBV7-2; d_gene: NA; j_gene: TRBJ1-1; abundance: NA; CDR3nt: TGTGCCAGCAGCTTAAGTACAGGGTTTATGAACACTGAAGCTTTCTTT; CDR3aa: CASSLSTGFMNTEAFF
v_gene: TRBV27; d_gene: NA; j_gene: TRBJ2-6; abundance: NA; CDR3nt: TGTGCCAGCAGTCCCTCCGGGACTTCCGGGGCCAACGTCCTGACTTTC; CDR3aa: CASSPSGTSGANVLTF
v_gene: TRBV29-1; d_gene: NA; j_gene: TRBJ1-2; abundance: few; CDR3nt: TGCAGCGTTGATGGCGACAGGCCGTCTAACTATGGCTACACCTTC; CDR3aa: CSVDGDRPSNYGYTF
v_gene: TRBV19; d_gene: NA; j_gene: TRBJ1-5; abundance: NA; CDR3nt: TGTGCCAGTACCCCAACGCCGGGAGGCAATCAGCCCCAGCATTTT; CDR3aa: CASTPTPGGNQPQHF
v_gene: TRBV29-1; d_gene: TRBD1; j_gene: TRBJ1-1; abundance: NA; CDR3nt: TGCAGCGCCGGACAGGGGTCAGAGAACACTGAAGCTTTCTTT; CDR3aa: CSAGQGSENTEAFF
v_gene: TRBV6-1; d_gene: TRBD1; j_gene: TRBJ1-2; abundance: medium-sized; CDR3nt: TGTGCCAGCAGTGAAGGGGACAGTTTCTATGGCTACACCTTC; CDR3aa: CASSEGDSFYGYTF
v_gene: TRBV29-1; d_gene: NA; j_gene: TRBJ2-1; abundance: NA; CDR3nt: TGCAGCGTTGCCAGGTCATACTCGGATGAGCAGTTCTTC; CDR3aa: CSVARSYSDEQFF
v_gene: TRBV6-5; d_gene: TRBD2; j_gene: TRBJ2-7; abundance: NA; CDR3nt: TGTGCCAGCAGTTACTCGAGGCTAGCGGGAACACACGAGCAGTACTTC; CDR3aa: CASSYSRLAGTHEQYF
v_gene: TRBV9; d_gene: TRBD1; j_gene: TRBJ2-1; abundance: NA; CDR3nt: TGTGCCAGCAGCGATACAGGGGGCTCCTACAATGAGCAGTTCTTC; CDR3aa: CASSDTGGSYNEQFF
v_gene: TRBV7-2; d_gene: NA; j_gene: TRBJ2-1; abundance: NA; CDR3nt: TGTGCCAGCAGCCCCGGACCTACGTCCTACAATGAGCAGTTCTTC; CDR3aa: CASSPGPTSYNEQFF
v_gene: TRBV7-2; d_gene: NA; j_gene: TRBJ2-7; abundance: NA; CDR3nt: TGTGCCAGCAGCTTACGGGAGACCCTGGGGGAGCAGTACTTC; CDR3aa: CASSLRETLGEQYF
v_gene: TRBV4-2; d_gene: NA; j_gene: TRBJ2-5; abundance: NA; CDR3nt: TGTGCCAGCAGCCAAGAGGGGGTCCAAGAGACCCAGTACTTC; CDR3aa: CASSQEGVQETQYF
v_gene: TRBV21-1; d_gene: NA; j_gene: TRBJ1-5; abundance: NA; CDR3nt: TGTGCGAGGGGGAGGGTCAATCAGCCCCAGCATTTT; CDR3aa: CARGRVNQPQHF
v_gene: TRBV7-2; d_gene: TRBD1; j_gene: TRBJ2-1; abundance: once; CDR3nt: TGTGCCAGCAGCAGGGGACAGGGGGGCTACAATGAGCAGTTCTTC; CDR3aa: CASSRGQGGYNEQFF
v_gene: TRBV25-1; d_gene: NA; j_gene: TRBJ1-1; abundance: NA; CDR3nt: TGTGCCAGCAGTGGGTACAGTACGAATGAAGCTTTCTTT; CDR3aa: CASSGYSTNEAFF
v_gene: TRBV29-1; d_gene: NA; j_gene: TRBJ1-2; abundance: NA; CDR3nt: TGCAGCGCCGGGGACCCGAGCTATGGCTACACCTTC; CDR3aa: CSAGDPSYGYTF
v_gene: TRBV19; d_gene: NA; j_gene: TRBJ1-5; abundance: NA; CDR3nt: TGTGCCAGTAGTATAAATGGGGGATTAAATCAGCCCCAGCATTTT; CDR3aa: CASSINGGLNQPQHF
v_gene: TRBV6-6; d_gene: NA; j_gene: TRBJ1-5; abundance: NA; CDR3nt: TGTGCCAGCAGTTACGGCCAGGGCGGCAATCAGCCCCAGCATTTT; CDR3aa: CASSYGQGGNQPQHF
v_gene: TRBV7-8; d_gene: NA; j_gene: TRBJ1-1; abundance: NA; CDR3nt: TGTGCCAGCAGCTTTACACACCCATTAGGAGGGGGGAAAGCTTTCTTT; CDR3aa: CASSFTHPLGGGKAFF
v_gene: TRBV15; d_gene: NA; j_gene: TRBJ1-4; abundance: NA; CDR3nt: TGTGCCACCAGCATGGACGGGCTTAATGAAAAACTGTTTTTT; CDR3aa: CATSMDGLNEKLFF
v_gene: TRBV7-9; d_gene: NA; j_gene: TRBJ2-7; abundance: NA; CDR3nt: TGTGCCAGCAGCCCTGGGGGGACAAACGAGCAGTACTTC; CDR3aa: CASSPGGTNEQYF
v_gene: TRBV7-2; d_gene: NA; j_gene: TRBJ2-5; abundance: NA; CDR3nt: TGTGCCAGCAGCCAGACTAGTTTGGAGACCCAGTACTTC; CDR3aa: CASSQTSLETQYF
v_gene: TRBV4-2; d_gene: NA; j_gene: TRBJ2-3; abundance: few; CDR3nt: TGTGCCAGCAGCCAAGATACGGCAGTCTCAGATACGCAGTATTTT; CDR3aa: CASSQDTAVSDTQYF
v_gene: TRBV7-9; d_gene: TRBD1; j_gene: TRBJ2-5; abundance: NA; CDR3nt: TGTGCCAGCAGCTCCTTCAGGGGGCGGGACCAAGAGACCCAGTACTTC; CDR3aa: CASSSFRGRDQETQYF
v_gene: TRBV9; d_gene: TRBD2; j_gene: TRBJ2-2; abundance: NA; CDR3nt: TGTGCCAGCAGCTTAGTAGCGGGAGGGGACACCGGGGAGCTGTTTTTT; CDR3aa: CASSLVAGGDTGELFF
v_gene: TRBV7-9; d_gene: TRBD1; j_gene: TRBJ1-1; abundance: NA; CDR3nt: TGTGCCAGCAGCTTACAGGGGGCGGCTGAAGCTTTCTTT; CDR3aa: CASSLQGAAEAFF
v_gene: TRBV19; d_gene: NA; j_gene: TRBJ1-1; abundance: NA; CDR3nt: TGTGCCAGTAGTATTAACGGGGGGACTGAAGCTTTCTTT; CDR3aa: CASSINGGTEAFF
v_gene: TRBV7-9; d_gene: TRBD2; j_gene: TRBJ2-7; abundance: NA; CDR3nt: TGTGCCAGCAGCCCTCCCGGGGGGTACGAGCAGTACTTC; CDR3aa: CASSPPGGYEQYF
v_gene: TRBV5-4; d_gene: NA; j_gene: TRBJ2-2; abundance: NA; CDR3nt: TGTGCCAGCAGCCCCGCCCCCCAGGACAACACCGGGGAGCTGTTTTTT; CDR3aa: CASSPAPQDNTGELFF
v_gene: TRBV29-1; d_gene: TRBD2; j_gene: TRBJ2-3; abundance: NA; CDR3nt: TGCAGCGTTCCCCGGCTAGCGGGAGACGCAGATACGCAGTATTTT; CDR3aa: CSVPRLAGDADTQYF
v_gene: TRBV27; d_gene: NA; j_gene: TRBJ1-1; abundance: once; CDR3nt: TGTGCCAGCAGTTCTCCGGGATTGAACACTGAAGCTTTCTTT; CDR3aa: CASSSPGLNTEAFF
v_gene: TRBV19; d_gene: TRBD1; j_gene: TRBJ1-6; abundance: few; CDR3nt: TGTGCCAGTAGTCCCGAGGACAGGTGGAAGGGGCCCCTCCACTTT; CDR3aa: CASSPEDRWKGPLHF
v_gene: TRBV19; d_gene: TRBD1; j_gene: TRBJ1-2; abundance: few; CDR3nt: TGTGCCAGTAGTATGTGGGGAACCGGGACAGTCAACTATGGCTACACCTTC; CDR3aa: CASSMWGTGTVNYGYTF
v_gene: TRBV4-1; d_gene: NA; j_gene: TRBJ2-4; abundance: NA; CDR3nt: TGCGCCAGCAGCCAAGATTGGGGGAAGGGAATGGCCGCCAAAAACATTCAGTACTTC; CDR3aa: CASSQDWGKGMAAKNIQYF
v_gene: TRBV2; d_gene: TRBD2; j_gene: TRBJ2-4; abundance: NA; CDR3nt: TGTGCCAGCAGAATAGCGGGGCTAGCCAAAAACATTCAGTACTTC; CDR3aa: CASRIAGLAKNIQYF